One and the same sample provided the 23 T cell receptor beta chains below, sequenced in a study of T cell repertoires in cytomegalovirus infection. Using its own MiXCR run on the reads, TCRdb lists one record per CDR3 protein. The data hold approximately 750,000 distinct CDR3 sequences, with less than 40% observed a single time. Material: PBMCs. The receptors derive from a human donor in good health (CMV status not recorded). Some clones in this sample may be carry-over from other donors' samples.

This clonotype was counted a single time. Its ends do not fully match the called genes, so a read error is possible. CDR3 sequence: CASSPGSNEEFF. The CDR3 region has the DNA TGTGCCAGCAGTCCAGGGAGTAATGAGGAGTTCTTC. This chain joins TRBV7-3 and TRBJ2-1; D is perhaps TRBD1 or TRBD2 (5 bases each). The CDR3 length is 12 residues. The germline CDR1 and CDR2 sequences are SGHTA and FQGTGA.

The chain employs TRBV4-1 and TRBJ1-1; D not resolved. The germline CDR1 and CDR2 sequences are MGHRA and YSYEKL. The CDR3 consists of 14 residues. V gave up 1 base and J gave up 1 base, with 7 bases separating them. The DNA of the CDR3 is TGCGCCAGCAGCCAAGTCCCCTCGAACACTGAAGCTTTCTTT. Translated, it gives CASSQVPSNTEAFF.

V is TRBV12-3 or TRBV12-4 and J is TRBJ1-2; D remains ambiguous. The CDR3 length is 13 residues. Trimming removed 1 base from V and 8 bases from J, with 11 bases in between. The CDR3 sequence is CASSLGARWGYTF. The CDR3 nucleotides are TGTGCCAGCAGTTTAGGTGCCCGGTGGGGCTACACCTTC.

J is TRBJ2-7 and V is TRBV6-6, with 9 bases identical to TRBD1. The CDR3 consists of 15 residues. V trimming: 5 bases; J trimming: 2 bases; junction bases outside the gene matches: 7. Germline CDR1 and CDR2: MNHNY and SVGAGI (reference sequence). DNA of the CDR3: TGTGCCAGCAGTGATCCGGGACAGGGCCCCTACGAGCAGTACTTC. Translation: CASSDPGQGPYEQYF.

CDR3 DNA sequence: TGCAGTGCTGGCACAGGGCCGCGAAACTATGGCTACACCTTC. Translation: CSAGTGPRNYGYTF. This chain connects TRBV20-1 to TRBJ1-2; weak D call: TRBD1 (6 bases). The CDR3 covers 14 residues. V was cut by 5 bases and J by 2 bases, with 15 bases left in between. Germline V gene sequence: CDR1 DFQATT, CDR2 SNEGSKA (reference sequence).

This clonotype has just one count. The CDR3 bases are TGCGCCAGCCTAATAAACAGACAGGCGCTTGACTATGGCTACACCTTC. It translates to CASLINRQALDYGYTF. The chain employs TRBV4-1 and TRBJ1-2; D is possibly TRBD1 (6 bases). This CDR3 contains 16 residues. V was shortened by 8 bases and J by 3 bases, with 22 bases between the two germline ends. CDR1 and CDR2 from the germline V gene are MGHRA and YSYEKL.

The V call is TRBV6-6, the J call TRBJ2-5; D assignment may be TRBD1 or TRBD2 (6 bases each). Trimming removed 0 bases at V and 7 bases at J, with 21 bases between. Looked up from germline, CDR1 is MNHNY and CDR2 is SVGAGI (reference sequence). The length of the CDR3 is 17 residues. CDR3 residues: CASSYSSGTGNSGTQYF. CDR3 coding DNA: TGTGCCAGCAGTTACTCGAGTGGAACAGGGAATAGCGGGACCCAGTACTTC.

CDR3 sequence reads: CATRSENPNTEAFF. Written as DNA, the CDR3 is TGTGCCACCAGGAGCGAGAACCCTAACACTGAAGCTTTCTTT. The genes are TRBV24-1 and TRBJ1-1; D not resolved. The CDR3 has 14 amino acids. Trimming stripped 7 bases from V and 2 bases from J, with 13 bases between. Looked up from germline, CDR1 is KGHDR and CDR2 is SFDVKD.

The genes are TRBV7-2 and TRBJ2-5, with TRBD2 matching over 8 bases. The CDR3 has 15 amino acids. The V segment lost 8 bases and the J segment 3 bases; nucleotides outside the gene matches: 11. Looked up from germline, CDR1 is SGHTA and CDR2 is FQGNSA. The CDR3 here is CASRYPGGSKETQYF. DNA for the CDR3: TGTGCCAGCCGCTATCCGGGGGGGTCTAAAGAGACCCAGTACTTC.

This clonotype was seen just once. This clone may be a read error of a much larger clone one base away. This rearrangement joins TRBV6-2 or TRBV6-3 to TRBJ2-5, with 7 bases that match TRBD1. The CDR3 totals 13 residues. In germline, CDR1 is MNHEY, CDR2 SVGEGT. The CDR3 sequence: CARRRTGQETQYF. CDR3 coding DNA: TGTGCCCGCAGACGGACAGGCCAAGAGACCCAGTACTTC.

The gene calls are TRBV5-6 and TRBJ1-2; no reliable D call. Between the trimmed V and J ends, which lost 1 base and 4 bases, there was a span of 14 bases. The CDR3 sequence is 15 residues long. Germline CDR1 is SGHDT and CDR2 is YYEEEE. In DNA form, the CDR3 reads TGTGCCAGCAGCTTGAGCCCGGAAAAGGGCTATGGCTACACCTTC. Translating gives CASSLSPEKGYGYTF.

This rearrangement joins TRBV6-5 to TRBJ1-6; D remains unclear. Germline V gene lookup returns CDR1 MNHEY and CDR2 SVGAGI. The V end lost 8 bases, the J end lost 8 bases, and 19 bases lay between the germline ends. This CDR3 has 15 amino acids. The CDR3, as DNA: TGTGCCAGCCAGTTAATTAGGGTTGGGGATTCACCCCTCCACTTT. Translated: CASQLIRVGDSPLHF.

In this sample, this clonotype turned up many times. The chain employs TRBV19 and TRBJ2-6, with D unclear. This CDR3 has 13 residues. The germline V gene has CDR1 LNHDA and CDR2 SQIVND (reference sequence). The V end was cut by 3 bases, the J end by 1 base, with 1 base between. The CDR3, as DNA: TGTGCCAGTAGTATTTCTGGGGCCAACGTCCTGACTTTC. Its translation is CASSISGANVLTF.

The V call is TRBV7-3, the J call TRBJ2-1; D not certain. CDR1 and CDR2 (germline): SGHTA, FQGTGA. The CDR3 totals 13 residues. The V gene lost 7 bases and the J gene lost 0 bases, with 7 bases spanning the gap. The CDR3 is CASTSSSYNEQFF. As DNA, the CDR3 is TGTGCCAGCACTAGTAGCTCCTACAATGAGCAGTTCTTC.

The CDR3 loop is CASSSTGTGVPVGYEQYF. As DNA, the CDR3 is TGTGCCAGCAGCTCCACAGGGACAGGGGTGCCCGTGGGGTACGAGCAGTACTTC. This chain uses TRBV11-2 with TRBJ2-7; 10 bases agree with TRBD1. With V trimmed by 4 bases and J by 4 bases, 16 bases remained unmatched. This CDR3 comprises 18 residues. Per germline, CDR1 SGHAT and CDR2 FQNNGV.

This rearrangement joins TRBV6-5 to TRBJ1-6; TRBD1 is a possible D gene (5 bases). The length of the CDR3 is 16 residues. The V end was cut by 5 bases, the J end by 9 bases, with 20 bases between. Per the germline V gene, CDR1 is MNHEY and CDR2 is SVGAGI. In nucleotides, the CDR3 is TGTGCCAGCAGTCAAAAGTGGGGCGGCTCATCTTCACCCCTCCACTTT. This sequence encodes CASSQKWGGSSSPLHF.

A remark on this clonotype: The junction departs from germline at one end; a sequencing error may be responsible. The CDR3 bases are TGTGCTAGCAGCTTAGGGACTAGCGGGGGAGTGACCCAGTACTTC. Its translation is CASSLGTSGGVTQYF. The chain joins TRBV7-6 to TRBJ2-5; 14 bases are a match to TRBD2. The length of the CDR3 is 15 residues. Germline V gene sequence: CDR1 SGHVS, CDR2 FNYEAQ.

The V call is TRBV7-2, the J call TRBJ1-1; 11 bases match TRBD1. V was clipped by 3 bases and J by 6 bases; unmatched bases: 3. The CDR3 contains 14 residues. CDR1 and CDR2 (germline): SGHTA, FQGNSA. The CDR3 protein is CASSLDRGQSEAFF. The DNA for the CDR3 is TGTGCCAGCAGCTTGGACAGGGGGCAGTCTGAAGCTTTCTTT.

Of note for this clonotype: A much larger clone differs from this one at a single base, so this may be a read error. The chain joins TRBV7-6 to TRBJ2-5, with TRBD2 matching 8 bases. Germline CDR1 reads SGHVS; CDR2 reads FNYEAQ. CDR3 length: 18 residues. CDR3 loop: CASSSLGWVAGTQETRYF. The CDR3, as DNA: TGTGCCAGCAGCTCTCTTGGTTGGGTAGCGGGAACACAAGAGACCCGGTACTTC. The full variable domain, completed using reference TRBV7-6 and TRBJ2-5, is GAGVSQSPRYKVTKRGQDVALRCDPISGHVSLYWYRQALGQGPEFLTYFNYEAQQDKSGLPNDRFSAERPEGSISTLTIQRTEQRDSAMYRCASSSLGWVAGTQETRYFGPGTRLLVL.

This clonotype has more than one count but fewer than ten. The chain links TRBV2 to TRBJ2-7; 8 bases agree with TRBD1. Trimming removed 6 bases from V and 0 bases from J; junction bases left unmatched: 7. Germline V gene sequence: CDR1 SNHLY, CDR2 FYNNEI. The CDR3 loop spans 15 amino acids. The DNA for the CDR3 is TGTGCCAGCAGCCGGACAGGGAAGGTCTCCTACGAGCAGTACTTC. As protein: CASSRTGKVSYEQYF. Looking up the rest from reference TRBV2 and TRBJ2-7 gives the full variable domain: EPEVTQTPSHQVTQMGQEVILRCVPISNHLYFYWYRQILGQKVEFLVSFYNNEISEKSEIFDDQFSVERPDGSNFTLKIRSTKLEDSAMYFCASSRTGKVSYEQYFGPGTRLTVT.

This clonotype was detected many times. CDR3: CATQGAYDEQYF. The CDR3 coding sequence is TGTGCCACTCAGGGGGCCTACGACGAGCAGTACTTC. The rearrangement links TRBV7-9 to TRBJ2-7; 8 positions agree with TRBD1. The CDR3 spans 12 residues. The V and J ends lost 10 bases and 5 bases, in that order; junction bases with no gene match: 7. Germline V gives CDR1 SEHNR, CDR2 FQNEAQ (reference sequence). Looking up the rest from reference TRBV7-9 and TRBJ2-7 gives the full variable domain: DTGVSQNPRHKITKRGQNVTFRCDPISEHNRLYWYRQTLGQGPEFLTYFQNEAQLEKSRLLSDRFSAERPKGSFSTLEIQRTEQGDSAMYLCATQGAYDEQYFGPGTRLTVT.

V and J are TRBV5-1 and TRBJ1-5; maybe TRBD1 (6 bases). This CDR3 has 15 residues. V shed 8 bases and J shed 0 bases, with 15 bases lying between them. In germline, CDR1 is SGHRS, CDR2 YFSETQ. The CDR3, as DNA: TGCGCCAGTCGTATATCAGGGGATAGCAATCAGCCCCAGCATTTT. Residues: CASRISGDSNQPQHF.

CDR3 bases: TGTGCCAGCAGTCCGCGGACAGGGGTGAACACCGGGGAGCTGTTTTTT. Protein: CASSPRTGVNTGELFF. The chain carries TRBV27 and TRBJ2-2; 9 nucleotides align to TRBD1. V lost 5 bases and J lost 1; bases outside the gene matches: 5. The CDR3 runs to 16 residues. The germline CDR1 and CDR2 sequences are MNHEY and SMNVEV (reference sequence).